This T cell receptor (beta chain) came from a study of shared clonotypes between healthy human individuals. Here immunoSEQ multiplex PCR was the method, and the copy in TCRdb shows in-frame clones only, minus some. This table holds millions of clones, about 95% found once. V lost 3 bases, J lost 6 bases, and 11 bases stayed unmatched. Germline CDR1 reads SGHAT; CDR2 reads FQNNGV. This CDR3 contains 17 residues. It was CD45RO-negative cells, positively selected for CCR7, that made up naive CD8 cells, with terminally differentiated effector memory CD45RA+ cells excluded. J is TRBJ2-2 and V is TRBV11-2, with TRBD1 matching over 9 bases. Sequenced material: naive CD8+ T cells sorted from blood. This TCR derives from a man aged 18 to 35 in good health. CDR3 protein: CASSFKQGAYLPGELFF. CDR3 coding DNA: TGTGCCAGCAGCTTTAAACAGGGGGCATACTTACCCGGGGAGCTGTTTTTT.